This record concerns one T cell receptor (beta chain) sequence. What it binds is not known. The PCR made use of 60 Vbeta and 13 Jbeta primers. Here immunoSEQ multiplex PCR was the method, and the copy in TCRdb shows in-frame clones only, minus some. The sample records some 110,000 clones, 55% to 70% being singletons. The source of the sample is a study of cytomegalovirus exposure and HLA in healthy donors. Study results and limitations: In a later analysis, the majority of CMV-associated beta chains seemingly showed HLA restriction. Exclusion as indistinguishable affected some V segments, including TRBV6-2 and TRBV6-3. When analyzed later, the rates of TCR association showed variation by HLA locus, with DRB1 the most and HLA-C the fewest. A few of the chains that were CMV-associated were confirmed in vitro to be specific for CMV antigens.

CDR3 length: 16 amino acids. Per germline, CDR1 SGHTA and CDR2 FQGNSA. With 3 bases clipped from V and 4 bases from J, the junction kept 9 bases outside the gene matches. The rearrangement uses TRBV7-2 and TRBJ1-2; 9 bases are shared with TRBD1. What was sequenced was PBMCs. The clonotype originates from a woman aged 25 to 39 in good health and CMV-seronegative. CDR3 in DNA: TGTGCCAGCAGCTTGACCGGGACAGGGTTAGGCTATGGCTACACCTTC. It translates to CASSLTGTGLGYGYTF.